The 30 T cell receptor beta chains below all came from one sample that was sequenced in a study of blood T cell repertoires in COVID-19 (dated by TCRdb to the early 2020s). Receptor libraries were prepared by the immunoSEQ multiplex PCR assay. Here the immuneACCESS table is served through TCRdb, limited to in-frame sequences with V and J called. Missing clones are a known gap in these copies; in checked studies unresolved V genes cover under half, and the rest lacks a known reason. The sample yields some 360,000 clones; approximately 91% were counted once. The ten biggest clones cover over 0.9% of the sample. Sequenced material: PBMCs or T cells enriched from blood (not recorded which). All receptors derive from a woman aged 30 to 39 who had been exposed to COVID-19.

The V call is TRBV9, the J call TRBJ2-1; TRBD2 aligns across 9 bases. CDR3 length equals 15 residues. Germline-derived CDR1 and CDR2 are SGDLS and YYNGEE. V dropped 0 bases and J dropped 4; count of bases not matched to a gene: 2. CDR3: CASSVDAGGYNEQFF. As DNA, the CDR3 is TGTGCCAGCAGCGTAGATGCGGGAGGGTACAATGAGCAGTTCTTC.

The J gene is TRBJ1-2, the V gene TRBV5-1, with TRBD1 as a possible D gene (5 bases). With 10 bases removed from V and 5 bases from J, the gap between germline ends came to 12 bases. The CDR3 runs 11 residues. Germline V gives CDR1 SGHRS, CDR2 YFSETQ. The CDR3 protein is CAGGREYGYTF. In nucleotides, the CDR3 is TGCGCCGGGGGACGGGAGTATGGCTACACCTTC.

This clone was recorded once. The chain carries TRBV6-6 and TRBJ1-2, with 7 positions matching TRBD1. This CDR3 contains 17 residues. The J segment lost 4 bases and the V segment lost 5 bases, leaving 16 bases of the junction unmatched. Germline lookup yields CDR1 MNHNY and CDR2 SVGAGI (reference sequence). The CDR3 nucleotides read TGTGCCAGCAGTCATACACCTCCTTGGGCAGGGGGCTATGGCTACACCTTC. Its protein is CASSHTPPWAGGYGYTF.

The rearrangement joins TRBV19 to TRBJ2-2, with TRBD1 matching 10 bases. Germline trimming cut 7 bases from V and 5 bases from J; bases unmatched to any gene: 4. Germline CDR1 LNHDA, CDR2 SQIVND (reference sequence). CDR3 length equals 14 residues. The CDR3 sequence: CASIGTGETGELFF. For the CDR3, the DNA is TGTGCCAGTATAGGGACAGGGGAGACCGGGGAGCTGTTTTTT.

V is TRBV27 and J is TRBJ1-1; the D is unclear. The CDR3 runs 13 residues. Germline-derived CDR1 and CDR2 are MNHEY and SMNVEV (reference sequence). V was shortened by 7 bases and J by 4 bases, with 13 bases between the two germline ends. In DNA, the CDR3 is TGTGCCAGCACCACCAGAGCGGGCACTGAAGCTTTCTTT. This translates into CASTTRAGTEAFF.

CDR3 residues: CASSLRDSHTDTQYF. For the CDR3, the DNA is TGTGCCAGCAGCCTCCGGGACAGTCACACAGATACGCAGTATTTT. This chain uses TRBV7-9 with TRBJ2-3, with 7 nucleotides matching TRBD1. The CDR3 covers 15 residues. Per the germline V gene, CDR1 is SEHNR and CDR2 is FQNEAQ (reference sequence). V was pared by 5 bases and J by 2 bases, with 7 bases of the junction left unmatched.

V usage is TRBV29-1 and J usage is TRBJ2-7; 11 bases agree with TRBD2. CDR3 length equals 15 residues. Germline V lookup: CDR1 SQVTM, CDR2 ANQGSEA. The trim removed 6 bases at V and 4 bases at J, leaving 11 bases unmatched. CDR3: CSVPQGGTSGYEQYF. The CDR3 coding sequence is TGCAGCGTCCCCCAGGGCGGGACTAGCGGTTACGAGCAGTACTTC.

This rearrangement joins TRBV2 to TRBJ1-2, with TRBD1 as a possible D gene (5 bases). The CDR3 is 14 residues long. V was trimmed by 3 bases and J by 3 bases, leaving 11 bases between them. Per the germline V gene, CDR1 is SNHLY and CDR2 is FYNNEI. The CDR3 loop reads CASSEGGFDYGYTF. The CDR3 DNA sequence: TGTGCCAGCAGTGAGGGGGGGTTCGACTATGGCTACACCTTC.

The J gene is TRBJ1-2, the V gene TRBV28; D is uncertain. Looked up from germline, CDR1 is MDHEN and CDR2 is SYDVKM. Trimming shortened V by 2 bases and J by 6 bases, and 13 bases separated the two germline ends. The CDR3 loop spans 14 amino acids. The CDR3, as DNA: TGTGCCAGCAGTTTAGAGCCCCTAATAAATGGCTACACCTTC. Translating it yields CASSLEPLINGYTF.

The rearrangement uses TRBV28 and TRBJ1-3; TRBD1 is a possible D gene (6 bases). V gave up 7 bases and J gave up 14 bases, with 15 bases separating them. The CDR3 runs to 11 residues. Germline V gene data show CDR1 as MDHEN and CDR2 as SYDVKM. The CDR3: CASTGAARVYF. The DNA of the CDR3 is TGTGCCAGCACAGGGGCTGCGAGGGTATATTTT.

This chain joins TRBV24-1 and TRBJ2-7, with 11 bases that match TRBD2. V lost 0 bases to trimming and J lost 2 bases; unmatched junction nucleotides: 2. Germline values: CDR1 KGHDR, CDR2 SFDVKD. The CDR3 is made up of 16 amino acids. The CDR3 DNA follows: TGTGCCACCAGTGATTTGTGTAGCGGGAGGGCCTACGAGCAGTACTTC. This gives the protein CATSDLCSGRAYEQYF.

Comment on this clone: The DNA is left out, because the CDR3 cannot be placed on it with certainty; the CDR3 is given as TCRdb lists it. This chain uses TRBV28 with TRBJ1-2; the DNA was not used to check the table's D call, TRBD1. The length of the CDR3 is 14 amino acids, counting both ends. Per the germline V gene, CDR1 is MDHEN and CDR2 is SYDVKM. This CDR3 reads CASSSSTGHNGYTF.

The chain carries TRBV5-1 and TRBJ1-3; perhaps TRBD1 as D (6 bases). Between the trimmed V and J ends, which lost 1 base and 0 bases, there was a span of 11 bases. Per germline, CDR1 SGHRS and CDR2 YFSETQ. This CDR3 region has 16 residues. CDR3 sequence reads: CASSLTSGASGNTIYF. CDR3 sequence (DNA): TGCGCCAGCAGCTTGACCTCAGGGGCCTCTGGAAACACCATATATTTT.

This chain uses TRBV10-1 with TRBJ2-1; 14 nucleotides agree with TRBD2. Trimming cost V 0 bases and J 7 bases; bases outside gene matches: 11. This CDR3 region has 19 residues. Germline CDR1 and CDR2: WNHNN and SYGVQD (reference sequence). CDR3 DNA: TGCGCCAGCAGTGAGTCAAGGGGGACTAGCGGGAGTTGGTGGAATGAGCAGTTCTTC. Amino acids: CASSESRGTSGSWWNEQFF.

The chain carries TRBV3-1 (or the pseudogene TRBV3-2) and TRBJ1-5, with TRBD1 as a possible D gene (5 bases). The CDR3 spans 11 residues. The V end was cut by 6 bases, the J end by 7 bases, with 7 bases between. In germline, CDR1 is LGHDT, CDR2 YNNKEL (reference sequence). In DNA, the CDR3 is TGTGCCAGCAGGGCAGGGCAGCCCCAGCATTTT. Amino acids: CASRAGQPQHF.

The gene calls are TRBV28 and TRBJ2-7; D gene unclear. The CDR3 extends over 11 amino acids. The V and J ends lost 6 bases and 6 bases respectively, with 9 bases between them. Germline values: CDR1 MDHEN, CDR2 SYDVKM. The CDR3 reads CASSRVGEQYF. The CDR3 DNA sequence: TGTGCCAGCAGCCGGGTGGGCGAGCAGTACTTC.

The chain has TRBV28 and TRBJ2-1; D is perhaps TRBD2 (6 bases). The V gene's germline CDR1 is MDHEN and CDR2 SYDVKM. The length of the CDR3 is 16 residues. V dropped 3 bases and J dropped 0 bases, with 12 bases sitting between them. CDR3 sequence (DNA): TGTGCCAGCAGTTTTGTGGACGGGAGCTCCTACAATGAGCAGTTCTTC. Its protein product is CASSFVDGSSYNEQFF.

The chain joins TRBV18 to TRBJ1-2, with 9 bases matching TRBD1. J lost 6 bases, V lost 3 bases, and 8 bases had no gene match. This CDR3 has 15 residues. Germline-derived CDR1 and CDR2 are KGHSH and LQKENI. CDR3 region: CASSPLEGQGDGYTF. CDR3 bases: TGTGCCAGCTCACCCTTAGAGGGACAGGGTGATGGCTACACCTTC.

V is TRBV29-1 and J is TRBJ2-1, with 10 bases fitting TRBD2. Germline-derived CDR1 and CDR2 are SQVTM and ANQGSEA. This CDR3 comprises 13 residues. The trim removed 8 bases at V and 9 bases at J, leaving 10 bases unmatched. CDR3 amino acids: CSTKIAGGGEQFF. The CDR3 nucleotides read TGCAGCACTAAAATAGCGGGAGGTGGTGAGCAGTTCTTC.

J is TRBJ2-7 and V is TRBV18, with TRBD2 as a possible D gene (6 bases). Germline V gene lookup returns CDR1 KGHSH and CDR2 LQKENI. Trimming left V 3 bases short and J 7 bases short, with 16 bases between. The CDR3 has 14 amino acids. CDR3 loop: CASSPRGGSEEQYF. The CDR3 nucleotides read TGTGCCAGCTCACCCCGCGGAGGGTCAGAAGAGCAGTACTTC.

The V call is TRBV3-1 (or the pseudogene TRBV3-2), the J call TRBJ2-7; perhaps TRBD2 as D (6 bases). The V end was cut by 2 bases, the J end by 3 bases, with 17 bases between. This CDR3 has 16 residues. Germline lookup yields CDR1 LGHDT and CDR2 YNNKEL (reference sequence). The chain's CDR3 is CASSQFGVVADYEQYF. The CDR3 DNA reads TGTGCCAGCAGCCAATTCGGGGTCGTAGCGGACTACGAGCAGTACTTC.

The rearrangement joins TRBV4-2 to TRBJ2-2, with 7 positions matching TRBD1. Germline loops: CDR1 LGHNA, CDR2 YNFKEQ. The CDR3 runs to 15 residues. V shed 4 bases and J 2 bases; nucleotides not matched to a gene: 4. The CDR3: CASSPTGTNTGELFF. The CDR3 bases are TGTGCCAGCAGCCCGACAGGGACCAACACCGGGGAGCTGTTTTTT.

The V and J genes are TRBV27 and TRBJ2-7, with TRBD2 matching 10 bases. Germline lookup yields CDR1 MNHEY and CDR2 SMNVEV (reference sequence). The CDR3 is 19 amino acids. With 5 bases clipped from V and 4 bases from J, the junction kept 20 bases outside the gene matches. The CDR3 DNA reads as TGTGCCAGCAGTCTATTAGCCCCCGGGCTAGCGGGAGACAAATACGAGCAGTACTTC. Translation: CASSLLAPGLAGDKYEQYF.

The chain employs TRBV23-1 and TRBJ1-1, with 8 positions matching TRBD1. TRBV23-1 is an ORF; its function is uncertain. V gave up 6 bases and J gave up 0 bases; unmatched junction bases: 3. CDR3 size: 14 residues. CDR3 region: CASSRTGMNTEAFF. The DNA of the CDR3 is TGCGCCAGCAGCCGGACAGGGATGAACACTGAAGCTTTCTTT.

This chain connects TRBV2 to TRBJ2-7; 9 nucleotides line up with TRBD1. V shed 4 bases and J 4 bases; nucleotides not matched to a gene: 5. Germline assignment: CDR1 SNHLY and CDR2 FYNNEI. There are 14 residues in the CDR3. In nucleotides, the CDR3 is TGTGCCAGCAGTGGACAGGGGGTGGTTTACGAGCAGTACTTC. Its protein is CASSGQGVVYEQYF.

The chain joins TRBV9 to TRBJ1-1; no definite D call. V gave up 3 bases and J gave up 4 bases, with 13 bases separating them. The germline gives CDR1 SGDLS, CDR2 YYNGEE. The CDR3 is 14 residues long. CDR3 protein: CASSDLEARTEAFF. CDR3 nucleotide sequence: TGTGCCAGCAGCGACTTAGAAGCTCGCACTGAAGCTTTCTTT.

This chain links TRBV6-2 or TRBV6-3 with TRBJ1-3, with 8 bases identical to TRBD1. V dropped 1 base and J dropped 4; count of bases not matched to a gene: 18. CDR3 size: 20 residues. Germline CDR1 reads MNHEY; CDR2 reads SVGEGT. The CDR3 reads CASSYWVRTDRGEAGNTIYF. The CDR3 coding sequence is TGTGCCAGCAGTTACTGGGTCCGAACCGACAGGGGCGAGGCGGGAAACACCATATATTTT.

The chain couples TRBV5-1 to TRBJ1-1; D not certain. CDR1 is SGHRS, CDR2 YFSETQ, per germline. This CDR3 is 13 amino acids long. Deletions cut 3 bases from V and 6 bases from J, with 12 bases between. The CDR3 spells CASSSRRRAEAFF. The CDR3 DNA reads TGCGCCAGCAGCTCCCGCCGCCGGGCTGAAGCTTTCTTT.

V is TRBV28 and J is TRBJ1-1; D may be TRBD1 (5 bases). The CDR3 has 12 residues. Trimming pared 11 bases from V and 2 bases from J, leaving 12 bases between. CDR1 MDHEN and CDR2 SYDVKM come from the germline V gene. The CDR3 DNA sequence: TGTGCCGCTTGGCGGGGCAACACTGAAGCTTTCTTT. It specifies CAAWRGNTEAFF.

This clone was detected a few times. The V and J genes are TRBV5-1 and TRBJ2-1; tentative D call: TRBD2 (5 bases). Deletions cut 6 bases from V and 1 base from J, with 20 bases between. CDR1 and CDR2 from the germline V gene are SGHRS and YFSETQ. This CDR3 has 17 residues. Here the CDR3 DNA reads TGCGCCAGCACCTCCGGAGATGGGAGCCCTTCCTACAATGAGCAGTTCTTC. This sequence encodes CASTSGDGSPSYNEQFF.